This T cell receptor beta chain was captured by sequencing in a study of T cell repertoires in cytomegalovirus infection (dated 2019 in TCRdb). At the level of the whole study: Alongside well-studied HLA-B-restricted epitopes, the peptide stimulations were aimed at recently identified HLA-C-restricted CMV epitopes, whose presentation resists viral immunomodulation. Because public TCR beta signatures pointed to carriage of CMV infection together with the matching HLA type, the HLA type of each donor mattered for the analysis. On the study overall, not on this receptor specifically: In both this cohort and an independent cohort of 352 donors, the cumulative frequency of public TCR beta family members distinguished carriers of CMV infection plus the relevant HLA type. The ex vivo response was dominated by HLA-C-restricted CMV-specific TCR beta clonotypes, and the single most frequent clonotype in two of eight donors was supplied by these HLA-C-restricted clonotypes.

Sequencing was carried out with an Illumina HiSeq 1500. The public sequencing data were trimmed at Q25 with fastp and processed into clonotypes with MiXCR by TCRdb, which kept only in-frame beta chains. Under each unique CDR3 protein, matching rows form one entry showing the most common genes and DNA. For this sample there are 650,000 to 900,000 distinct CDR3 sequences; 32% appear just once. Of the sample, under 15% falls within the top ten clones. As regards this clonotype: Its antigen has not been determined. Base-call qualities are not available, and no considerably larger clone is one nucleotide away.

Reading the label with the study, this specimen's treatment or condition is: in vitro stimulation with specific CMV peptide epitopes to enrich CMV-specific T cells. CDR1 is given as MGHRA and CDR2 as YSYEKL, both from the germline V gene. V is clipped by 0 bases and J by 0 bases, and the sequence between their germline boundaries is 7 bases long. Counted from cysteine to phenylalanine, this CDR3 has 15 amino acids. Only the CDR3 DNA stays, 45 bases, in frame from base 1. The sample consisted of cultured CD8+ T cells from PBMCs, taken from culture after CMV antigen stimulation. Recombination linked TRBV4-1 to TRBJ2-3; no D gene is confidently identified. The sequence was collected from a human donor in good health (CMV status not recorded). Some clones in this sample may be carry-over from other donors' samples. The CDR3 in this case is CASSQDGDSTDTQYF. The base sequence is TGCGCCAGCAGCCAAGATGGCGATAGCACAGATACGCAGTATTTT.